A single sample gave rise to the 17 T cell receptor beta chains below, sequenced in a study of post-analysis software for immune sequencing data. Overall study findings and caveats: Roughly five TRBV segments were significantly more frequent in patients than in controls. TRBV5-6, TRBV5-1 and TRBV20-1 were among these segments.

Their antigen targets remain unknown. Unique molecular identifiers tagged the TCR beta cDNA libraries. MiXCR was run by TCRdb on the PCR reads, yielding one entry per CDR3 protein. Of 700,000 to 900,000 distinct CDR3 sequences listed, roughly 50% are singletons. The sequencing input was blood. The receptors were sampled from a girl between 5 and 17 years old with multiple sclerosis.

The chain uses TRBV20-1 and TRBJ2-1, with 9 bases fitting TRBD1. CDR3 length: 14 amino acids. The germline gives CDR1 DFQATT, CDR2 SNEGSKA (reference sequence). The junction had 9 bases not matched to a gene; V was cut back by 5 bases and J by 7 bases. CDR3 sequence (DNA): TGCAGTGCTTCGACAGGGGGTTCTGAAAATGAGCAGTTCTTC. Translated, it gives CSASTGGSENEQFF.

The chain recombines TRBV12-3 or TRBV12-4 with TRBJ2-1, with D possibly matching TRBD1 (6 bases). V lost 4 bases and J 7 bases, leaving 14 bases between the germline ends. This CDR3 has 14 residues. The CDR3 spells CASSSTGTRNEQFF. DNA of the CDR3: TGTGCCAGCAGTTCAACCGGGACACGTAATGAGCAGTTCTTC.

Notes on this clonotype: The junction departs from germline at one end; a sequencing error may be responsible. The chain is built from TRBV29-1 and TRBJ2-1; 7 nucleotides line up with TRBD2. This CDR3 is built from 13 residues. Germline V gives CDR1 SQVTM, CDR2 ANQGSEA. CDR3: CGVRGSSYNEQFF. CDR3 sequence (DNA): TGCGGCGTTCGCGGGAGCTCCTACAATGAGCAGTTCTTC.

The J gene is TRBJ2-7, the V gene TRBV6-2 or TRBV6-3; 7 positions match TRBD1. The CDR3 spans 16 residues. After removal of 6 bases from V and 2 bases from J, the junction contained 13 bases not matched to a gene. The germline gives CDR1 MNHEY, CDR2 SVGEGT. The CDR3 loop reads CASSLAGTATPYEQYF. The CDR3 DNA sequence: TGTGCCAGCAGCCTAGCCGGGACAGCAACCCCCTACGAGCAGTACTTC.

The chain is built from TRBV5-1 and TRBJ2-1, with D maybe TRBD1 (6 bases). From germline, CDR1 is SGHRS and CDR2 YFSETQ. Between the trimmed V and J ends, which lost 0 bases and 0 bases, there was a span of 10 bases. The CDR3 runs 16 residues. This chain's CDR3 is CASSLEGESSYNEQFF. CDR3 in DNA: TGCGCCAGCAGCTTGGAGGGGGAAAGCTCCTACAATGAGCAGTTCTTC.

This clonotype turned up a few times. In nucleotides, the CDR3 is TGTGCCAGCAGCCCAATTTCGTATGGCTACACCTTC. Encoded protein: CASSPISYGYTF. The V gene is TRBV13, the J gene TRBJ1-2; no clear D gene. This CDR3 contains 12 residues. The ends were cut back, 5 bases at V and 5 bases at J, with 9 bases in the middle. Germline loops: CDR1 PRHDT, CDR2 FYEKMQ (reference sequence).

The chain has TRBV6-6 and TRBJ1-6, with unresolved D. V lost 3 bases and J 0 bases, leaving 9 bases between the germline ends. This CDR3 is 16 amino acids long. In germline, CDR1 is MNHNY, CDR2 SVGAGI (reference sequence). For the CDR3, the DNA is TGTGCCAGCAGTTATTTGCCGAGCTCCTATAATTCACCCCTCCACTTT. It specifies CASSYLPSSYNSPLHF.

For this clonotype: A read error may account for a junction end that differs from germline. V gene TRBV10-3 combines with J gene TRBJ2-3, with 9 positions matching TRBD2. The CDR3 sequence is 13 residues long. Germline CDR1 is ENHRY and CDR2 is SYGVKD. The CDR3 DNA is TGTGCCATCTGTAGCGGGAGCACAGATAGGCAGTATTTT. Protein sequence: CAICSGSTDRQYF.

The rearrangement uses TRBV5-5 and TRBJ2-5, with D perhaps assigned TRBD1 or TRBD2 (5 bases each). With the DNA end fitting TRBJ2-7 better, the J assignment may be wrong. The CDR3 consists of 14 residues. Germline lookup yields CDR1 SGHKS and CDR2 YYEKEE (reference sequence). CDR3 protein: CASSSRDVSYEQYF. The CDR3 DNA reads as TGTGCCAGCAGCTCAAGGGACGTCTCCTACGAGCAGTACTTC.

A word on this clonotype: At one of its ends the junction is not consistent with the germline gene, which may arise from a read error. The genes are TRBV20-1 and TRBJ2-1, with a weak D call TRBD1 (6 bases). The V gene's germline CDR1 is DFQATT and CDR2 SNEGSKA (reference sequence). This CDR3 is built from 15 residues. In DNA, the CDR3 is TGCAGTGCCTCCCATACAGGGAGCTCCCACAATGAGCAGTTCTTC. Translating gives CSASHTGSSHNEQFF.

The rearrangement links TRBV27 to TRBJ2-4; D is perhaps TRBD1 (7 bases). Trimming took off 4 bases at V and 13 bases at J, with 26 bases between the two ends. The CDR3 has 16 residues. Looked up from germline, CDR1 is MNHEY and CDR2 is SMNVEV (reference sequence). The CDR3 spells CASSSPHPDRDREQYF. The CDR3 DNA follows: TGTGCCAGCAGTTCCCCGCACCCCGACAGGGATCGGGAGCAGTACTTC.

Only a few counts were recorded for this clonotype. The chain links TRBV20-1 to TRBJ2-1; tentatively, D is TRBD1 or TRBD2 (6 bases each). The germline V gene has CDR1 DFQATT and CDR2 SNEGSKA (reference sequence). The V end lost 4 bases, the J end lost 4 bases, and 14 bases lay between the germline ends. The CDR3 extends over 14 amino acids. The CDR3 coding sequence is TGCAGTGCTAATGGGGGGCGACCTTACAATGAGCAGTTCTTC. It encodes CSANGGRPYNEQFF.

This clonotype came up a few times. V gene TRBV6-8 combines with J gene TRBJ1-2, with TRBD1 as a possible D gene (5 bases). CDR1 and CDR2 (germline): MNHGY, SAAAGT. The ends were cut back, 7 bases at V and 10 bases at J, with 10 bases in the middle. The CDR3 spans 10 residues. In DNA form, the CDR3 reads TGTGCCAGCAATAAACAGGACTACACCTTC. It translates to CASNKQDYTF.

The chain couples TRBV20-1 to TRBJ2-5; D perhaps matches TRBD1 (5 bases). V lost 0 bases and J lost 2, with 7 bases in between. This CDR3 is built from 13 residues. The V gene's germline CDR1 is DFQATT and CDR2 SNEGSKA (reference sequence). The CDR3 region has the DNA TGCAGTGCTAGAGAGCCAGGGCAAGAGACCCAGTACTTC. This gives the protein CSAREPGQETQYF.

This rearrangement joins TRBV9 to TRBJ2-4; D not certain. TRBJ2-7 matches the DNA end more closely, so the J call is doubtful. Germline V gene sequence: CDR1 SGDLS, CDR2 YYNGEE. The CDR3 is 13 amino acids. The CDR3 here is CASSVAVGYEQYF. The CDR3 DNA follows: TGTGCCAGCAGCGTAGCGGTTGGGTACGAGCAGTACTTC.

The J gene is TRBJ2-6, the V gene TRBV20-1, with TRBD2 as a possible D gene (7 bases). This CDR3 spans 17 amino acids. The ends were cut back, 3 bases at V and 4 bases at J, with 19 bases in the middle. Germline V gene sequence: CDR1 DFQATT, CDR2 SNEGSKA (reference sequence). CDR3: CSARAIVGGQGANVLTF. CDR3 coding DNA: TGCAGTGCTAGGGCCATCGTGGGGGGGCAAGGGGCCAACGTCCTGACTTTC.

The genes are TRBV28 and TRBJ2-1; TRBD1 agrees at 7 bases. Germline CDR1 and CDR2: MDHEN and SYDVKM. This CDR3 has 15 residues. The V and J ends lost 3 bases and 0 bases, in that order; junction bases with no gene match: 2. CDR3 residues: CASSFRDSSYNEQFF. In DNA form, the CDR3 reads TGTGCCAGCAGTTTCCGGGACAGCTCCTACAATGAGCAGTTCTTC. Drawing the rest from reference TRBV28 and TRBJ2-1, the complete variable domain is DVKVTQSSRYLVKRTGEKVFLECVQDMDHENMFWYRQDPGLGLRLIYFSYDVKMKEKGDIPEGYSVSREKKERFSLILESASTNQTSMYLCASSFRDSSYNEQFFGPGTRLTVL.